The source of this TCR beta chain is a study of read filtering for tumor transcriptome and immune sequencing. In the study overall: Patients were approximately 18 male and approximately 15 female, mean age 65.9 years, range 47 to 80. Eight or nine patients were R-ISS I, some 15 were R-ISS II, 6 or 7 were R-ISS III.

V was clipped by 7 bases and J by 4 bases; unmatched bases: 12. Germline-derived CDR1 and CDR2 are SQVTM and ANQGSEA. The CDR3 totals 14 residues. Overall study findings and caveats: IR-seq and RNA-seq agreed better without single-read clonotypes.

This library used roughly 370 ng RNA and molecular barcoded adaptors spanning alpha/delta and beta/gamma chains. TCRdb re-called the reads through MiXCR, storing one row per CDR3 protein. Seen here are 100,000 to 150,000 distinct CDR3 sequences, approximately 13% observed once, and the top ten hold about 8.6%. Many counts were recorded for this clonotype. The antigen remains unidentified. This TCR came from a donor aged 40 or older with multiple myeloma. The sample was a population of CD138-negative cells sorted from bone marrow. The J gene is TRBJ2-5, the V gene TRBV29-1, with 7 bases identical to TRBD2. The CDR3 protein is CSARRAGAGETQYF. CDR3 nucleotide sequence: TGCAGCGCCCGGCGCGCGGGAGCGGGAGAGACCCAGTACTTC.